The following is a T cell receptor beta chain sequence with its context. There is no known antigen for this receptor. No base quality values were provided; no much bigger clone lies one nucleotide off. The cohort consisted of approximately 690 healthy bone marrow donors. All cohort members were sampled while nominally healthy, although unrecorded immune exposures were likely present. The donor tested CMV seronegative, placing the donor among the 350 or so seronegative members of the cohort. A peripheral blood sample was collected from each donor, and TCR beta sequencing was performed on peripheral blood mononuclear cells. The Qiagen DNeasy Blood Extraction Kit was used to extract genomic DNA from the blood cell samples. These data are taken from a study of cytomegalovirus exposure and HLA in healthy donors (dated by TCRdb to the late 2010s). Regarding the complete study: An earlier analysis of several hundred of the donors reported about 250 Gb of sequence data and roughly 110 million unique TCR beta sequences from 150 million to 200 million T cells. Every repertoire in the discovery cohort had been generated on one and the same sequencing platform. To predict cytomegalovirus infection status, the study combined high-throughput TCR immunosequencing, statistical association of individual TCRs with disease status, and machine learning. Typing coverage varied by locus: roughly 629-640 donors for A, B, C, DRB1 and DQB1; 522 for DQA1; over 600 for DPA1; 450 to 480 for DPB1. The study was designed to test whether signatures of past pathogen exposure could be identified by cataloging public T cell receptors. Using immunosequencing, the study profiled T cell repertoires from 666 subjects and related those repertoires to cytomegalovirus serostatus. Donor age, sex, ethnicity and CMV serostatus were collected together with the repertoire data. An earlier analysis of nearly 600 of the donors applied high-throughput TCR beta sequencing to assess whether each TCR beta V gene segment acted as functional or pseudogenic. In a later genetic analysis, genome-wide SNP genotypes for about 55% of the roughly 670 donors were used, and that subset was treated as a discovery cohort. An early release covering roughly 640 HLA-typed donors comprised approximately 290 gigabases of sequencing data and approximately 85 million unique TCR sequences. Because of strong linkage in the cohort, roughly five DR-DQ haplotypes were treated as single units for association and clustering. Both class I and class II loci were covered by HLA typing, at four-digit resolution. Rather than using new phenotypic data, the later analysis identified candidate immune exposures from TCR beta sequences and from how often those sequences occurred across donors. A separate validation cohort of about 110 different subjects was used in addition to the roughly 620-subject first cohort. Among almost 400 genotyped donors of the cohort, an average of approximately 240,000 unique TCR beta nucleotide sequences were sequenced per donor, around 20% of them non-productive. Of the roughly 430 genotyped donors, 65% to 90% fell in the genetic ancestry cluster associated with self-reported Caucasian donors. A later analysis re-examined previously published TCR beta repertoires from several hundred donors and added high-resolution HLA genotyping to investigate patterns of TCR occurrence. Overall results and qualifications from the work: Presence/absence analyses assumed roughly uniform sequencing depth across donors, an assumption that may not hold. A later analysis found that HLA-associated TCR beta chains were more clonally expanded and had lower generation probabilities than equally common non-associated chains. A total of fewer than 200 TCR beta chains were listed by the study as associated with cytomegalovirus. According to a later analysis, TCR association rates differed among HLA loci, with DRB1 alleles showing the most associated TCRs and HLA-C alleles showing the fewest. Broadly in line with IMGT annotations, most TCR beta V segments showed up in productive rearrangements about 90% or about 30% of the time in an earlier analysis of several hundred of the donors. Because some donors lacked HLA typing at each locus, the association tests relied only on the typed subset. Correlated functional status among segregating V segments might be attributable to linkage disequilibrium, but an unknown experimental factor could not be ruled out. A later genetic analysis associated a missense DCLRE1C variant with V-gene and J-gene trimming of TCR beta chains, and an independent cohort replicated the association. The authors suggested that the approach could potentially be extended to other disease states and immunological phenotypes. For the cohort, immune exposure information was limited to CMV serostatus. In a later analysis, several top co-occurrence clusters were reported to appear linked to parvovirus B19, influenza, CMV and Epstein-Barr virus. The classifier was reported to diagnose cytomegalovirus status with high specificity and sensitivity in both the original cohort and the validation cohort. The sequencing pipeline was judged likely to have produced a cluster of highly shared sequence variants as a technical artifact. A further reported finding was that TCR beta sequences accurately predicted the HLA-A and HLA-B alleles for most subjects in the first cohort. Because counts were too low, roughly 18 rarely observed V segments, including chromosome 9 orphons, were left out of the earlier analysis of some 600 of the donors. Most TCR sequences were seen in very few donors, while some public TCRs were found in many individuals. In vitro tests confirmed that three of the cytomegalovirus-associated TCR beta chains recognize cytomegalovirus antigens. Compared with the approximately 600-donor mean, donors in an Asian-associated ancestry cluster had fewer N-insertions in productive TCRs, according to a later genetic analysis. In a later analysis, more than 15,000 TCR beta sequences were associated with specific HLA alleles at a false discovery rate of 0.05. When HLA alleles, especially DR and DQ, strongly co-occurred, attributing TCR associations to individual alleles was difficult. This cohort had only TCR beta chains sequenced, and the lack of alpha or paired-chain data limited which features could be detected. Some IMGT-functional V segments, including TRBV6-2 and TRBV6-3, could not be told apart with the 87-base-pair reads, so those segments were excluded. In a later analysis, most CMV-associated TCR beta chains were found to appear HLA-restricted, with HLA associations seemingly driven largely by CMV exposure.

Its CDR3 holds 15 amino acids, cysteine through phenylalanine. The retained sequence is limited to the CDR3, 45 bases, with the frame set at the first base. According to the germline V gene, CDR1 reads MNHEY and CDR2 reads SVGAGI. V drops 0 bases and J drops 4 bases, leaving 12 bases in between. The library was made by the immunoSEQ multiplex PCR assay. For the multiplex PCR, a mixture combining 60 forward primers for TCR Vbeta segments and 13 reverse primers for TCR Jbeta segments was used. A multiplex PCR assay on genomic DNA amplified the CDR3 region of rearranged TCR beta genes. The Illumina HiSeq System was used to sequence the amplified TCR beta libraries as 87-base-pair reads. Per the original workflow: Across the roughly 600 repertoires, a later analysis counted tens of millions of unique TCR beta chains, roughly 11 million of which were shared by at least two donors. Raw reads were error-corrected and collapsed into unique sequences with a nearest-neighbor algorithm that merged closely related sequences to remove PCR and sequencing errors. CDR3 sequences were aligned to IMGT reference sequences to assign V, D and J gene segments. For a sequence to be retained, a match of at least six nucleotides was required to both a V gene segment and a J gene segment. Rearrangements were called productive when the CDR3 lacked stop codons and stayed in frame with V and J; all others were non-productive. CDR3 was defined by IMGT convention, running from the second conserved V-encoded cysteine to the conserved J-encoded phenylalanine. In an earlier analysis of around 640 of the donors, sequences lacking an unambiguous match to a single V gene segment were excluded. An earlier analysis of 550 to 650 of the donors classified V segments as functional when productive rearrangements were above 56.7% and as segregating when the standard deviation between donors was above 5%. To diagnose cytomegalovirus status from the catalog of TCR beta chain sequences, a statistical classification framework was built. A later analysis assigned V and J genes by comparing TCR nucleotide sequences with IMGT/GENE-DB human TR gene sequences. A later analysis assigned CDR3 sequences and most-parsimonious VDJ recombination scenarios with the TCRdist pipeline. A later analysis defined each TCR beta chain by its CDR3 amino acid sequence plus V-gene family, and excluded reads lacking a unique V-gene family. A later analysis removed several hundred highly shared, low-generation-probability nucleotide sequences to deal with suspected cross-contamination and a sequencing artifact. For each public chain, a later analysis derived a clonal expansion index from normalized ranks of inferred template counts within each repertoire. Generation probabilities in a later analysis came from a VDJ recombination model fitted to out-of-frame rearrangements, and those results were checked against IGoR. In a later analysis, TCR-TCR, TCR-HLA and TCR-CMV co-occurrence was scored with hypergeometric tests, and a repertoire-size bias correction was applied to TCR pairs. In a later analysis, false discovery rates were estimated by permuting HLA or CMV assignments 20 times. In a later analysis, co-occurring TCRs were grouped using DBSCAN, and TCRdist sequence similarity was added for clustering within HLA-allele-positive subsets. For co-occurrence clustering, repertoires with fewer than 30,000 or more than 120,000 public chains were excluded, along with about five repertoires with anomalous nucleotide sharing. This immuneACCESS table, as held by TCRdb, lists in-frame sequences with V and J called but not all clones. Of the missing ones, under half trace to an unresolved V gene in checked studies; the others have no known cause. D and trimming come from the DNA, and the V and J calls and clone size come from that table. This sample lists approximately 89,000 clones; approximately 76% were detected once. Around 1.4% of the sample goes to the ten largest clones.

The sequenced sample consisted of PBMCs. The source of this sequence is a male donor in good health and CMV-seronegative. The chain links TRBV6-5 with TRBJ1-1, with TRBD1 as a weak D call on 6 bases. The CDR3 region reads CASSYSGASVTEAFF. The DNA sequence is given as TGTGCCAGCAGTTACTCGGGGGCGTCCGTCACTGAAGCTTTCTTT.